This T cell receptor (beta chain) originates from a study of response to subunit inactivated influenza vaccine (dated by TCRdb to the late 2010s). Looking at the study overall: Deep quantitative profiling of the T cell receptor repertoire was used in the study to follow responses to a trivalent subunit inactivated influenza vaccine.

Including cysteine and phenylalanine, the CDR3 has 14 amino acids. This entry keeps only the CDR3 DNA: 42 bases, framed from base 1. The V end gives up 1 base and the J end 7 bases, leaving 7 bases in the junction not matched to a gene. From a lookup of the germline V gene, CDR1 and CDR2 are LGHNA and YNFKEQ. As concerns this clonotype: Its antigen target is currently unknown. The sample holds no much larger clone one base away, and base qualities are not on file.

Libraries were prepared through RT-PCR. The sequencing machine was an Illumina HiSeq 2500. The public reads were reprocessed in TCRdb via fastp at Q25 and MiXCR, keeping in-frame beta chains. One record per CDR3 amino acid sequence lists the most common genes and DNA. The sample includes around 580,000 distinct CDR3 sequences, with 12% to 15% observed a single time. Approximately 10% of the sample is taken by the ten largest. Broader findings and caveats from the paper: The authors proposed that each seasonal influenza vaccination may bring in only a limited number of new T cells.

This TCR was sampled from a man between 45 and 60 years old who received an inactivated influenza vaccine. Donor details come from another sample of the same person, matched by shared clones. Sample: PBMCs from blood, taken roughly 13 days after vaccination. Rearrangement joined TRBV4-2 to TRBJ2-7; 7 bases in the junction line up with TRBD1. The CDR3 reads CASSQGGQTREQYF. The base sequence is TGTGCCAGCAGCCAAGGGGGACAGACGCGGGAGCAGTACTTC.